This TCR beta chain is from a study of control samples from healthy donors and cancer patients. Libraries were prepared by immunoSEQ multiplex PCR; TCRdb keeps only in-frame clonotypes and omits some of them. The data hold tens of thousands of clones, with over 85% observed a single time. The CDR3 runs 16 residues. The germline V gene encodes CDR1 SGHTA and CDR2 FQGNSA. The V gene lost 4 bases and the J gene lost 1 base, with 14 bases spanning the gap. The sample was PBMCs. The gene calls are TRBV7-2 and TRBJ1-5, with a weak D call TRBD1 (6 bases). The TCR sequence derives from a woman aged 40 to 49 with lung cancer. CDR3 bases: TGTGCCAGCAGCTCGTGGGGACATCAGAGCAATCAGCCCCAGCATTTT. Translated: CASSSWGHQSNQPQHF.